The 14 T cell receptor beta chains presented below share a single source sample, sequenced in a study of cytomegalovirus exposure and HLA in healthy donors (dated by TCRdb to 2017 to 2019). Library preparation was by the immunoSEQ multiplex PCR assay. The multiplex PCR relied on a mix of 60 forward primers for TCR Vbeta segments and 13 reverse primers for TCR Jbeta segments. In its TCRdb copy, this immuneACCESS table keeps in-frame sequences only and misses some clones. Where compared with another copy, unresolved V genes explain less than half of these, and the others have no known cause. Recorded for this sample are roughly 160,000 clones; approximately 81% of them occurred a single time. The ten top clones hold around 1% of the sample. Input material: PBMCs. The receptor source for this set is a man younger than 40 in good health and CMV-seronegative.

The gene calls are TRBV5-6 and TRBJ1-5; a weak D match, TRBD1 (6 bases). Looked up from germline, CDR1 is SGHDT and CDR2 is YYEEEE. The V end lost 1 base, the J end lost 8 bases, and 19 bases lay between the germline ends. The CDR3 is made up of 16 amino acids. CDR3 sequence reads: CASSLWADTGKEPQHF. For the CDR3, the DNA is TGTGCCAGCAGCTTGTGGGCGGATACAGGGAAGGAGCCCCAGCATTTT.

The genes are TRBV7-8 and TRBJ2-7; 9 positions agree with TRBD1. Looked up from germline, CDR1 is SGHVS and CDR2 is FQNEAQ. The J segment lost 1 base and the V segment lost 5 bases, leaving 9 bases of the junction unmatched. The CDR3 has 16 residues. The CDR3 coding sequence is TGTGCCAGCAGCCGTAGAGCGGACAGGGGTTCCTACGAGCAGTACTTC. This sequence encodes CASSRRADRGSYEQYF.

This rearrangement joins TRBV7-2 to TRBJ1-2, with D maybe TRBD1 (6 bases). Germline lookup yields CDR1 SGHTA and CDR2 FQGNSA. The germline V and J ends were trimmed by 1 base and 6 bases, with 18 bases remaining between them. CDR3 length: 16 residues. The CDR3 nucleotides read TGTGCCAGCAGCTTAGATAGGGGGTTTGTGGATAATGGCTACACCTTC. Its translation is CASSLDRGFVDNGYTF.

The chain combines TRBV25-1 with TRBJ2-1; TRBD1 is a possible D gene (6 bases). V lost 0 bases to trimming and J lost 16 bases, with 16 bases between them. Germline assignment: CDR1 MGHDK and CDR2 SYGVNS. The CDR3 totals 13 residues. CDR3 in amino acids: CASSEYQYREYFF. The CDR3 DNA follows: TGTGCCAGCAGTGAATATCAGTACAGGGAATATTTCTTC.

The chain couples TRBV27 to TRBJ2-1; a weak D match, TRBD2 (6 bases). The CDR3 is 16 residues long. Germline V gives CDR1 MNHEY, CDR2 SMNVEV (reference sequence). V lost 7 bases to trimming and J lost 0 bases, with 16 bases between them. The DNA of the CDR3 is TGTGCCAGCATTCGGCGTGGGGGGTACTCCTACAATGAGCAGTTCTTC. This encodes CASIRRGGYSYNEQFF.

The chain links TRBV2 to TRBJ2-3; 10 nucleotides align to TRBD2. Germline V CDR1 and CDR2: SNHLY, FYNNEI. The J segment lost 2 bases and the V segment lost 2 bases, leaving 10 bases of the junction unmatched. The CDR3 sequence is 18 residues long. The CDR3 region is CASSELQELAGITDTQYF. The CDR3 DNA reads TGTGCCAGCAGTGAATTACAAGAACTAGCGGGAATCACAGATACGCAGTATTTT.

The CDR3 protein is CASCDRGGSPLHF. For the CDR3, the DNA is TGCGCCAGCTGTGACAGGGGAGGATCACCCCTCCACTTT. This sequence joins TRBV5-1 and TRBJ1-6, with 8 positions matching TRBD1. CDR3 length equals 13 residues. Losses at the gene ends were 7 bases for V and 10 bases for J; bases not matched to a gene: 7. The germline V gene encodes CDR1 SGHRS and CDR2 YFSETQ.

For this clone: Germline is not matched at one junction end, which may reflect a read error. The chain has TRBV7-9 and TRBJ1-6, with TRBD1 identical over 12 bases. The CDR3 loop spans 16 amino acids. CDR1 is SEHNR, CDR2 FQNEAQ, per germline (reference sequence). CDR3 coding DNA: TGTTCCAGCAGCCGGTTCTTGGGGACAGGGGGCTTCACCCTCCACTTT. Translated, it gives CSSSRFLGTGGFTLHF.

This chain joins TRBV18 and TRBJ2-1; TRBD2 aligns across 8 bases. This CDR3 comprises 13 residues. The V and J ends lost 2 bases and 7 bases, in that order; junction bases with no gene match: 1. Germline lookup yields CDR1 KGHSH and CDR2 LQKENI. The CDR3 nucleotides are TGTGCCAGCTCACCAGCGGGGGGTAATGAGCAGTTCTTC. Its translation is CASSPAGGNEQFF.

The chain has TRBV2 and TRBJ2-7; tentative D call: TRBD1 (6 bases). V dropped 5 bases and J dropped 2 bases, with 22 bases sitting between them. CDR3 length equals 17 residues. Germline V gene lookup returns CDR1 SNHLY and CDR2 FYNNEI. The CDR3 is CASSPLPGTSEAYEQYF. CDR3 nucleotides: TGTGCCAGCAGTCCTCTCCCCGGGACATCAGAAGCCTACGAGCAGTACTTC. The full variable domain, its missing parts supplied by reference TRBV2 and TRBJ2-7, is EPEVTQTPSHQVTQMGQEVILRCVPISNHLYFYWYRQILGQKVEFLVSFYNNEISEKSEIFDDQFSVERPDGSNFTLKIRSTKLEDSAMYFCASSPLPGTSEAYEQYFGPGTRLTVT.

The J gene is TRBJ1-4, the V gene TRBV28; D possibly corresponds to TRBD1 (6 bases). The V and J ends lost 3 bases and 0 bases respectively, with 20 bases between them. Looked up from germline, CDR1 is MDHEN and CDR2 is SYDVKM. There are 19 residues in the CDR3. The CDR3 sequence: CASSFEAGASLATNEKLFF. DNA of the CDR3: TGTGCCAGCAGTTTCGAGGCAGGGGCGAGCCTAGCAACTAATGAAAAACTGTTTTTT.

V is TRBV11-3 and J is TRBJ1-2; a possible D gene is TRBD1 (6 bases). V gave up 0 bases and J gave up 2 bases, with 7 bases separating them. Germline CDR1 reads SGHNT; CDR2 reads YENEEA. This CDR3 spans 14 amino acids. Here the CDR3 reads CASSLDTGNYGYTF. Written as DNA, the CDR3 is TGTGCCAGCAGCTTAGACACAGGGAACTATGGCTACACCTTC.

V is TRBV2 and J is TRBJ1-2; the match to TRBD1 covers 8 bases. Trimming at V came to 8 bases and at J to 8 bases, leaving 10 bases not matched to a gene. The CDR3 runs to 13 residues. The germline V gene has CDR1 SNHLY and CDR2 FYNNEI. CDR3 nucleotide sequence: TGTGCCAGCCACTTGAACAGGGGGTTAGGCTACACCTTC. Its protein product is CASHLNRGLGYTF.

The V and J genes are TRBV9 and TRBJ1-1; D call uncertain. The CDR3 totals 14 residues. Trimming pared 0 bases from V and 5 bases from J, leaving 11 bases between. CDR1 and CDR2 from the germline V gene are SGDLS and YYNGEE. In DNA, the CDR3 is TGTGCCAGCAGCGTAGGTGGCCAGGCTACTGAAGCTTTCTTT. It specifies CASSVGGQATEAFF.